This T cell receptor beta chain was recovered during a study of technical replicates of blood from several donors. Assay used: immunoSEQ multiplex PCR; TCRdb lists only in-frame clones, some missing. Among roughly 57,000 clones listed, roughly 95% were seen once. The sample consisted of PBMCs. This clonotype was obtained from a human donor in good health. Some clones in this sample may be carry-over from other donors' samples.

The CDR3 sequence: CASSRDVRSTGDEQFF. CDR3 nucleotide sequence: TGTGCCAGCAGCCGAGATGTTCGAAGCACAGGGGATGAGCAGTTCTTC. The chain uses TRBV5-6 and TRBJ2-1; 7 nucleotides agree with TRBD1. CDR1 SGHDT and CDR2 YYEEEE come from the germline V gene. The CDR3 has 16 amino acids. With 4 bases clipped from V and 8 bases from J, the junction kept 15 bases outside the gene matches.